The source of this TCR beta chain is a study of regulatory T cells in long-lasting Graves disease. Study-wide findings and caveats: The TCR repertoire of persistent Graves' patients was less diverse than that of newly diagnosed ones.

Time point denoted: newly diagnosed GD, antithyroid drugs for less than 3 months. Construction of the TCR library relied on RNA isolated from PBMCs. Combining iRepertoire HTBI primers with Arm-PCR of CDR3 regions, the authors built TCR beta libraries. Each CDR3 protein is one row after TCRdb ran MiXCR on the multiplex PCR reads. Of roughly 350,000 distinct CDR3 sequences in the sample, approximately 15% were seen once. A remark on this clonotype: Its cognate antigen is unknown.

Another study also made use of these data, one on T cells in Graves' hyperthyroidism and ophthalmopathy. Per that study: Through a model of 13 V-J features, ophthalmopathy was separated from stable hyperthyroidism.

The specimen was peripheral blood mononuclear cells (PBMCs), collected at new diagnosis, from a patient treated with antithyroid drugs. This sequence originates from a man aged 40-49 years with Graves disease.

As DNA, the CDR3 is TGTGCCTGGAGTGCGGCAGGACCCTATGGCTACACCTTC. It yields the protein CAWSAAGPYGYTF. This chain links TRBV30 with TRBJ1-2; D gene unclear. Germline CDR1 and CDR2: GTSNPN and SVGIG (reference sequence). This CDR3 contains 13 residues. V was shortened by 1 base and J by 4 bases, with 10 bases between the two germline ends.